This T cell receptor (beta chain) was sequenced in a study of cytomegalovirus exposure and HLA in healthy donors. Both 60 Vbeta primers and 13 Jbeta primers went into the PCR. TCRdb keeps only in-frame clones here, not all; method: immunoSEQ multiplex PCR. Among over 95,000 clones, less than 80% were seen once, and the ten largest hold roughly 2%. The CDR3 length is 12 residues. The V call is TRBV21-1, the J call TRBJ2-1; TRBD2 is the table's D call and was not checked against the DNA. TRBV21-1 is reported as a pseudogene. What was sequenced was PBMCs. The source is a man in his forties in good health and CMV-seronegative. The CDR3 coding sequence is TGTGCCAGCAGCAAAGTTGAGACTAGCGAGTTCTTC. Protein: CASSKVETSEFF.